These T cell receptor beta chains were read from a single sample in a study of identical twins. TCRdb re-analysed the 5' RACE reads in MiXCR, keeping a single row per CDR3 protein. The sample has under 250,000 distinct CDR3 sequences; 10% to 15% are singletons. These same data were also listed under a study on yellow fever vaccine responses in identical twins.

Material for sequencing was memory (CD45RO+) T cells sorted from blood. These receptors originate from a woman aged 18-30 years in good health. The CDR3 runs from the conserved cysteine through the conserved F or W. D genes are given only for firm matches. Where a row states a size, it is once, few, many or the class of an expanded clone; other rows omit it.

size,J,V,D,CDR3,DNA
NA,TRBJ2-1,TRBV9,NA,CASSVGPKGSYNEQFF,TGTGCCAGCAGCGTAGGGCCAAAGGGCTCCTACAATGAGCAGTTCTTC
many,TRBJ1-2,TRBV9,TRBD1,CASSPTGGYGYTF,TGTGCCAGCAGCCCGACAGGGGGCTATGGCTACACCTTC
NA,TRBJ2-1,TRBV5-1,TRBD2,CASSRVPGLAGGLIGNEQFF,TGCGCCAGCAGTCGAGTCCCGGGACTAGCGGGGGGGCTAATAGGCAATGAGCAGTTCTTC
many,TRBJ2-7,TRBV16,TRBD1,CASSHPTGSGQYF,TGTGCCAGCAGCCACCCGACAGGGAGTGGGCAGTACTTC
NA,TRBJ2-1,TRBV21-1,NA,CASSSGCPAEKGAYEQFF,TGTGCCAGCAGCTCCGGCTGCCCCGCCGAGAAGGGGGCATATGAGCAGTTCTTC
NA,TRBJ2-3,TRBV20-1,NA,CSARRGLQASDTQYF,TGCAGTGCTAGGCGCGGTCTCCAAGCCTCAGATACGCAGTATTTT
many,TRBJ2-1,TRBV12-3/TRBV12-4,TRBD1,CASMTGGLGNEQFF,TGTGCCAGCATGACAGGGGGATTAGGCAATGAGCAGTTCTTC
few,TRBJ2-7,TRBV20-1,NA,CSAYRSSYEQYF,TGCAGTGCTTACCGGAGCTCCTACGAGCAGTACTTC
NA,TRBJ2-1,TRBV6-1,NA,CASSEGEDRGNEQFF,TGTGCCAGCAGTGAAGGGGAGGATCGGGGCAATGAGCAGTTCTTC
NA,TRBJ1-4,TRBV10-3,NA,CAIRGGRENEKLFF,TGTGCCATCAGGGGTGGCAGAGAAAATGAAAAACTGTTTTTT
NA,TRBJ2-7,TRBV29-1,NA,CSVERSGGSSEQYF,TGCAGCGTGGAGAGGTCAGGGGGGTCCTCCGAGCAGTACTTC
many,TRBJ2-1,TRBV20-1,TRBD2,CSARDPRTSGANEQFF,TGCAGTGCTAGAGATCCCCGGACTAGCGGAGCCAATGAGCAGTTCTTC
few,TRBJ2-2,TRBV3-1,NA,CASSQGDLRGGELFF,TGTGCCAGCAGCCAAGGGGACCTCAGGGGCGGGGAGCTGTTTTTT
many,TRBJ1-5,TRBV6-1,NA,CASGDGSNQPQHF,TGTGCCAGCGGGGACGGTAGCAATCAGCCCCAGCATTTT
NA,TRBJ2-1,TRBV4-3,TRBD2,CASSQAGLAGVGEQFF,TGCGCCAGCAGCCAAGCAGGGCTAGCGGGAGTCGGTGAGCAGTTCTTC
NA,TRBJ2-7,TRBV7-2,NA,CASSLALLVPTYEQYF,TGTGCCAGCAGCTTAGCTCTACTAGTACCAACCTACGAGCAGTACTTC
once,TRBJ2-2,TRBV24-1,NA,CATSVVGGLSTGELFF,TGTGCCACCAGTGTTGTGGGAGGCCTCTCCACCGGGGAGCTGTTTTTT
NA,TRBJ2-1,TRBV19,NA,CASSIGGVSYNEQFF,TGTGCCAGTAGTATAGGAGGAGTCTCCTACAATGAGCAGTTCTTC
many,TRBJ2-3,TRBV5-1,NA,CASRLDSTDTQYF,TGCGCCAGCAGGTTGGATAGCACAGATACGCAGTATTTT
few,TRBJ2-1,TRBV7-2,NA,CASSFEGGQNNEQFF,TGTGCCAGCAGCTTCGAGGGGGGACAGAACAATGAGCAGTTCTTC
many,TRBJ2-1,TRBV7-7,NA,CASSRPCSGGRNEQFF,TGTGCTAGCAGCCGCCCCTGCTCGGGGGGCAGAAATGAGCAGTTCTTC
NA,TRBJ2-1,TRBV5-1,NA,CASRERGNSYNEQFF,TGCGCCAGCAGGGAACGGGGGAACTCCTACAATGAGCAGTTCTTC
few,TRBJ2-3,TRBV29-1,NA,CSTLSLLSTDTQYF,TGCAGCACGCTCTCCCTACTTAGCACAGATACGCAGTATTTT
few,TRBJ2-5,TRBV20-1,NA,CSVSGVGETQYF,TGCAGTGTGTCGGGGGTGGGGGAGACCCAGTACTTC
NA,TRBJ2-1,TRBV14,TRBD2,CASTPAGVFNEQFF,TGTGCCAGCACCCCGGCGGGGGTGTTCAATGAGCAGTTCTTC
NA,TRBJ1-1,TRBV5-1,NA,CASSVEGGSTEAFF,TGCGCCAGCAGCGTGGAAGGGGGGAGCACTGAAGCTTTCTTT
many,TRBJ1-6,TRBV6-1,NA,CASTGAGRNSPLHF,TGTGCCAGCACCGGCGCCGGGCGTAATTCACCCCTCCACTTT
once,TRBJ1-4,TRBV28,TRBD1,CASSPLETGATNEKLFF,TGTGCCAGCAGCCCACTAGAGACAGGGGCTACTAATGAAAAACTGTTTTTT
few,TRBJ2-3,TRBV6-1,TRBD1,CATGKGQGADTQYF,TGTGCCACCGGGAAGGGGCAGGGGGCAGATACGCAGTATTTT
NA,TRBJ2-2,TRBV6-2/TRBV6-3,NA,CASSYRKNTGELFF,TGTGCCAGCAGTTACAGAAAGAACACCGGGGAGCTGTTTTTT